The clone carrying this T cell receptor (beta chain) was observed a handful of times. CDR3 length: 18 amino acids. Germline loops: CDR1 SGHTA, CDR2 FQGNSA. Unmatched junction bases numbered 12, after V lost 1 base and J lost 5 bases. This sample is part of a study of blood T cell repertoires in COVID-19. Across the whole study: Material from acute and convalescent COVID-19 was sourced from the United States, Italy and Spain. PBMCs, B-cell-depleted T cells, or T cells provided the cDNA or gDNA that made up the material.

How the authors handled the data: Amplification with reference gene primers provided the estimates of nucleated cell counts. Sequencing was performed with immunoSEQ multiplex PCR; in TCRdb, only in-frame clones are kept and a portion is missing. Clone size and V and J calls were adopted from that table, with D and trimming inferred from the DNA. The sample holds 300,000 or so clones, more than 75% seen once. The chain employs TRBV7-2 and TRBJ2-2, with 8 nucleotides matching TRBD2. The specimen sequenced was peripheral blood. This sequence originates from a man aged 70-80 years with acute or convalescent COVID-19. CDR3 sequence: CASSLELAGPGWTGELFF. Here the CDR3 DNA reads TGTGCCAGCAGCTTAGAATTAGCGGGACCCGGATGGACCGGGGAGCTGTTTTTT.